The 7 T cell receptor beta chains presented below share a single source sample, sequenced in a study of CD4 T cells in relation to SARS-CoV-2 and coronaviruses. Sequencing was performed with immunoSEQ multiplex PCR; in TCRdb, only in-frame clones are kept and a portion is missing. The table has 35,000 to 40,000 clones, 70% to 90% seen once. The sequenced material came from memory CD4+ T cells from PBMCs. The receptor set was obtained from an adult with COVID-19.

V and J are TRBV7-3 and TRBJ1-6, with a tentative D call TRBD1 (6 bases). The CDR3 loop spans 14 amino acids. V shed 5 bases and J shed 11 bases, with 16 bases lying between them. CDR1 is SGHTA, CDR2 FQGTGA, per germline. The CDR3 is CASSTGGRGPPLHF. In DNA form, the CDR3 reads TGTGCCAGCAGCACAGGAGGGCGGGGGCCACCCCTCCACTTT.

This clone was counted a few times. This CDR3 is CAWSDSGYTF. CDR3 DNA: TGTGCCTGGTCGGACTCTGGCTACACCTTC. The rearrangement joins TRBV30 to TRBJ1-2; D remains unclear. V was shortened by 5 bases and J by 7 bases, with 8 bases between the two germline ends. Germline-derived CDR1 and CDR2 are GTSNPN and SVGIG (reference sequence). CDR3 length equals 10 residues.

The genes are TRBV28 and TRBJ1-4; perhaps TRBD1 as D (5 bases). Trimming removed 1 base from V and 5 bases from J, with 8 bases in between. The CDR3 is 14 amino acids. Germline-derived CDR1 and CDR2 are MDHEN and SYDVKM. This CDR3 reads CASSLLGDNEKLFF. As DNA, the CDR3 is TGTGCCAGCAGTTTATTGGGGGACAATGAAAAACTGTTTTTT.

The rearrangement joins TRBV27 to TRBJ2-2; 8 nucleotides match TRBD1. CDR1 is MNHEY and CDR2 is SMNVEV in the germline V gene (reference sequence). V lost 5 bases to trimming and J lost 1 base; unmatched junction nucleotides: 15. The CDR3 is made up of 19 amino acids. DNA for the CDR3: TGTGCCAGCAGTCGGGACAGGCGTGGTTTAGGGGTGAACACCGGGGAGCTGTTTTTT. It yields the protein CASSRDRRGLGVNTGELFF.

The chain has TRBV29-1 and TRBJ2-5; unclear D gene. The CDR3 is 14 amino acids. Trimming removed 6 bases from V and 2 bases from J, with 16 bases in between. Germline assignment: CDR1 SQVTM and CDR2 ANQGSEA. Here the CDR3 DNA reads TGCAGCGTCCTGACATCGAATACACAAGAGACCCAGTACTTC. Protein sequence: CSVLTSNTQETQYF.

The J gene is TRBJ1-4, the V gene TRBV4-2, with TRBD1 identical over 11 bases. With V trimmed by 2 bases and J by 7 bases, 3 bases remained unmatched. The length of the CDR3 is 15 residues. Germline assignment: CDR1 LGHNA and CDR2 YNFKEQ. CDR3 in DNA: TGTGCCAGCAGCCAACCGGGACAGGGGGTTGAAAAACTGTTTTTT. Translation: CASSQPGQGVEKLFF.

V gene TRBV2 combines with J gene TRBJ2-2; 12 nucleotides agree with TRBD2. The V gene's germline CDR1 is SNHLY and CDR2 FYNNEI. The CDR3 loop spans 17 amino acids. Unmatched junction bases numbered 10, after V lost 7 bases and J lost 4 bases. The CDR3 DNA reads as TGTGCCAGCATCACTGGGACTAGCGGGTATGGCACCGGGGAGCTGTTTTTT. This sequence encodes CASITGTSGYGTGELFF.